This T cell receptor beta chain appears in the sequencing data of a study of cytomegalovirus exposure and HLA in healthy donors. With regard to this clone: The antigen remains undetermined.

V was clipped by 1 base and J by 9 bases; unmatched bases: 11. The CDR3 totals 16 residues. CDR1 and CDR2 (germline): SGHKS, YYEKEE (reference sequence). The PCR contained 60 Vbeta and 13 Jbeta primers. Data came from immunoSEQ multiplex PCR; TCRdb stores just in-frame clones and leaves some out. The sample consists of 130,000 or so clones, roughly four fifths of them appearing once. Overall study findings and caveats: Rates of TCR association differed by HLA locus in a later analysis, with DRB1 highest and HLA-C lowest. A later analysis reportedly identified an Asian-associated ancestry cluster as carrying fewer N-insertions than the roughly 700-donor mean. Highly shared variants forming one cluster were likely a sequencing artifact.

Sequenced input: PBMCs. The V gene is TRBV5-5, the J gene TRBJ2-1; 9 bases are a match to TRBD2. The sequence was collected from a female donor in good health and CMV-seronegative. The CDR3 sequence is CASSLRTGGGAAEQFF. The CDR3 nucleotides read TGTGCCAGCAGCTTGAGGACGGGCGGGGGGGCTGCTGAGCAGTTCTTC.